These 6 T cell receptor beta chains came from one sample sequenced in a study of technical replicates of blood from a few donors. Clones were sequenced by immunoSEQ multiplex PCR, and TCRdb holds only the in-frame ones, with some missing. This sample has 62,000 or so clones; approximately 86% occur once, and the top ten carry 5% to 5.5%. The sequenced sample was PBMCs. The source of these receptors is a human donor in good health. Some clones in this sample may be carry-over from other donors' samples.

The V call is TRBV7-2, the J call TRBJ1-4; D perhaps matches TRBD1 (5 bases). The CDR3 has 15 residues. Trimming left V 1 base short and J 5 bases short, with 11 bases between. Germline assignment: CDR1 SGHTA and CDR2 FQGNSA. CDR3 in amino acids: CASSLGGRTNEKLFF. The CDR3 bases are TGTGCCAGCAGCTTAGGGGGGAGGACGAATGAAAAACTGTTTTTT.

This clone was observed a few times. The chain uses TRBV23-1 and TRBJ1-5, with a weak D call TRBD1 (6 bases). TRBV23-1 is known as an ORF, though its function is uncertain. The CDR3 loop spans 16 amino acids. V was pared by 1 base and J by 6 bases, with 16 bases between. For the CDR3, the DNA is TGCGCCAGCAGTCAATGGAAGGACAGAGATGGTCAGCCCCAGCATTTT. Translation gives CASSQWKDRDGQPQHF.

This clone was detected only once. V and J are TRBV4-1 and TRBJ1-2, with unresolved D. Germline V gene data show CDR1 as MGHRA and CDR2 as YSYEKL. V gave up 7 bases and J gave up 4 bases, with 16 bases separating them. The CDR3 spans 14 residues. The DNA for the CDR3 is TGCGCCAGCACCCCGACCTCCTCGGGCTATGGCTACACCTTC. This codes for CASTPTSSGYGYTF.

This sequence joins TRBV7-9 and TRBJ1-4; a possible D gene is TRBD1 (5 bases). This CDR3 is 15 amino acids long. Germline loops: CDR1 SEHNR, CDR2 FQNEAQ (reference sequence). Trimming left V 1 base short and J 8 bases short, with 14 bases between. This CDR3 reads CASSLGSRAGEKLFF. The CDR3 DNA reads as TGTGCCAGCAGCTTAGGGAGCAGGGCCGGGGAAAAACTGTTTTTT.

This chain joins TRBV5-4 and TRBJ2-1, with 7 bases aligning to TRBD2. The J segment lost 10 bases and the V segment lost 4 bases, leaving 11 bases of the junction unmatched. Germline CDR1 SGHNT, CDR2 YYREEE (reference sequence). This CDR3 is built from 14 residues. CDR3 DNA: TGTGCCAGCAGCGACCGGGGAGGGTCTTGGGAGCAGTTCTTC. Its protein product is CASSDRGGSWEQFF.

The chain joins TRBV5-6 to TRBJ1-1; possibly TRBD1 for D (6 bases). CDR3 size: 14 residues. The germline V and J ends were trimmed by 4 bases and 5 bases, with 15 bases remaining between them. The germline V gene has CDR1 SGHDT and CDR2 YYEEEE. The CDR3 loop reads CASSPTTGLTEAFF. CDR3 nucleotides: TGTGCCAGCAGCCCCACGACAGGATTAACTGAAGCTTTCTTT.